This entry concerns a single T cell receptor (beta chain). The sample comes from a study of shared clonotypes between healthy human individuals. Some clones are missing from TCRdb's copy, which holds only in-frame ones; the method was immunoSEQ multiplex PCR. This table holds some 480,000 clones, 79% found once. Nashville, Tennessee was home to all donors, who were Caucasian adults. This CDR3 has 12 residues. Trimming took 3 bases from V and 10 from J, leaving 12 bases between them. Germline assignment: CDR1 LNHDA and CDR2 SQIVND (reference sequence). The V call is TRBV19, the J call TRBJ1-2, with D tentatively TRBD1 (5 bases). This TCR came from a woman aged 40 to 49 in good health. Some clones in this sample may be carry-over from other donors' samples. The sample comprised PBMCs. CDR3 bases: TGTGCCAGTAGTATGCATCAGGGAGACTACACCTTC. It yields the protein CASSMHQGDYTF. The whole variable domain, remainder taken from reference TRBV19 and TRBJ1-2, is DGGITQSPKYLFRKEGQNVTLSCEQNLNHDAMYWYRQDPGQGLRLIYYSQIVNDFQKGDIAEGYSVSREKKESFPLTVTSAQKNPTAFYLCASSMHQGDYTFGSGTRLTVV.